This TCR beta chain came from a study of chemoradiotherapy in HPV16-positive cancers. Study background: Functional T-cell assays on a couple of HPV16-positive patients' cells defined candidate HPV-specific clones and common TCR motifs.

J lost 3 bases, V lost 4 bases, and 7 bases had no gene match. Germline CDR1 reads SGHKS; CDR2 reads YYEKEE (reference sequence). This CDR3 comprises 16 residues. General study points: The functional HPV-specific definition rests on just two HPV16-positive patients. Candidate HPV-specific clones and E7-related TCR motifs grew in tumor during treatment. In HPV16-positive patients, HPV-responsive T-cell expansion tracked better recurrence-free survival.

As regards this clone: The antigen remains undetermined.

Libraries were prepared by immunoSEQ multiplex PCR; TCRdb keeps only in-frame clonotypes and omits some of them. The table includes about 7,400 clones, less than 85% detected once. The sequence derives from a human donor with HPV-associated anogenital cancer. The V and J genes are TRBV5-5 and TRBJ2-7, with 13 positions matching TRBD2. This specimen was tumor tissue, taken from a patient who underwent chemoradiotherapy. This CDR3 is CASSPSRTSGGYEQYF. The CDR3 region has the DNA TGTGCCAGCAGCCCAAGTCGGACTAGCGGGGGCTACGAGCAGTACTTC.